This T cell receptor beta chain is drawn from a study of T cell responses to AZD1222 COVID-19 vaccine. Details on this clone: Its specificity is unknown.

Assay used: immunoSEQ multiplex PCR; TCRdb lists only in-frame clones, some missing. This table has 130,000 to 150,000 clones, roughly 91% appearing once. Broader study findings: Among the donors, most were white British and more were female, and clonal diversity was possibly underestimated. Two AZD1222 administrations were followed by greater Spike-specific TCR breadth and depth. Of the AZD1222 recipients, only six were seropositive at baseline. The CD4 TCRs associated with vaccination extended across spike and predominated at 160-218 and 743-854.

The CDR3 sequence is 15 residues long. In germline, CDR1 is MNHEY, CDR2 SVGAGI. The J segment lost 2 bases and the V segment lost 5 bases, leaving 6 bases of the junction unmatched. The material was peripheral blood, obtained on day 0 of AZD1222 vaccination. The TCR was taken from an adult in good health. This chain links TRBV6-5 with TRBJ2-5, with TRBD2 matching 9 bases. Written as DNA, the CDR3 is TGTGCCAGCAGTACAACTAGCGGGTGGCAAGAGACCCAGTACTTC. This encodes CASSTTSGWQETQYF.